Listed below are T cell receptor beta chains from one sample, sequenced in a study of blood T cells in healthy people across ages. TCRdb redid the calling of the 5' RACE reads with MiXCR, one entry per CDR3 protein. The sample lists 1.5 million to 2 million distinct CDR3 sequences; about 50% were seen once. Sequencing was performed on blood. The receptors come from a woman aged 35 to 49 in good health. CDR3s include the opening cysteine and the closing phenylalanine or tryptophan. The D gene is left open where the match is weak. For some rows the clone size is stated as once, few or many, or as a class when expanded; others skip it.

D gene | clone size | J gene | V gene | CDR3 DNA | CDR3 protein
- | few | TRBJ2-3 | TRBV9 | TGTGCCAGCAGCGTCCAGAGAGATACGCAGTATTTT | CASSVQRDTQYF
- | - | TRBJ2-1 | TRBV20-1 | TGCAGTGCCGTGGGGGGACATTCCATTTACAATGAGCAGTTCTTC | CSAVGGHSIYNEQFF
- | - | TRBJ2-3 | TRBV27 | TGTGCCAGCAGTTTATCGCGGACAGCCTCTAGCACAGATACGCAGTATTTT | CASSLSRTASSTDTQYF
- | few | TRBJ2-1 | TRBV4-3 | TGCGCCAGCAGCCAAGATTCCGGCCTGAGCTCCTACAATGAGCAGTTCTTC | CASSQDSGLSSYNEQFF
TRBD2 | - | TRBJ2-2 | TRBV12-3/TRBV12-4 | TGTGCCAGCAGCAAACCTGCGGGGGGGCGGATGAACGGGGGGCCGTTTTTT | CASSKPAGGRMNGGPFF
TRBD1 | - | TRBJ1-2 | TRBV20-1 | TGCAGTGCTAGAGATCGGGACAGGCCAATCGGCTACACCTTC | CSARDRDRPIGYTF
TRBD1 | few | TRBJ1-2 | TRBV6-1 | TGTGCCAGCAGTGAATCCTACAGGGGGGGTAACTATGGCTACACCTTC | CASSESYRGGNYGYTF
TRBD2 | - | TRBJ2-7 | TRBV20-1 | TGCAGTGCTTCCTATAGCGGGGCGGGTAGAACCCAGTACTTC | CSASYSGAGRTQYF
TRBD2 | once | TRBJ2-5 | TRBV7-7 | TGTGCTAGCAGCCTGGGACTAGCGACTATCCAAGAGACCCAGTACTTC | CASSLGLATIQETQYF
TRBD1 | - | TRBJ2-5 | TRBV29-1 | TGCAGCGTTGATTCTTGGACAGGGCCACAAGAGACCCAGTACTTC | CSVDSWTGPQETQYF
- | - | TRBJ2-3 | TRBV4-2 | TGTGCCAGCAGCCAAGAGCCAGTCATCCTTACGCAGTATTTT | CASSQEPVILTQYF
TRBD2 | - | TRBJ2-3 | TRBV28 | TGTGCCAGCAGCCCCGGTCCGGGGGGGCCCTCTAGCACAGATACGCAGTATTTT | CASSPGPGGPSSTDTQYF
- | - | TRBJ2-7 | TRBV20-1 | TGCAGTGCCTCTAGCGAGGAGCAGTACTTC | CSASSEEQYF
- | - | TRBJ2-4 | TRBV6-2/TRBV6-3 | TGTGCCAGCAGTGTACAGGGACTCACTAAACAGTACTTC | CASSVQGLTKQYF
TRBD1 | - | TRBJ1-1 | TRBV6-6 | TGTGCCAGCAGTTCCAGACAGGGAAGAGCCGTGAACACTGAAGCTTTCTTT | CASSSRQGRAVNTEAFF
- | once | TRBJ2-5 | TRBV5-1 | TGCGCCAGCAGCGCAGCGTTTCAAGAGACCCAGTACTTC | CASSAAFQETQYF
TRBD1 | few | TRBJ2-4 | TRBV5-6 | TGTGCCAGCACACAGGGGACAAACATTCAGTACTTC | CASTQGTNIQYF
TRBD1 | - | TRBJ1-2 | TRBV4-1 | TGCGCCAGCAGCCAAGGACAGGGGGTTTCGGTCTATAATGGCTACACCTTC | CASSQGQGVSVYNGYTF